The 10 T cell receptor beta chains listed next were all sequenced from one sample in a study of OX40 agonist ivuxolimab in advanced cancers. Data came from immunoSEQ multiplex PCR; TCRdb stores just in-frame clones and leaves some out. Of roughly 43,000 clones detected, roughly 85% appear once; the ten largest clones hold around 58%. The specimen was CD4+ or CD8+ T cells sorted from blood, collected in a trial of the OX40 agonist ivuxolimab. These receptors originate from an adult with an advanced solid tumor such as melanoma, head and neck, liver or kidney cancer.

The chain links TRBV6-5 to TRBJ2-3; the match to TRBD2 covers 8 bases. Germline V gene data show CDR1 as MNHEY and CDR2 as SVGAGI. J lost 2 bases, V lost 7 bases, and 8 bases had no gene match. CDR3 size: 15 residues. The CDR3: CASTDGGGTTDTQYF. The CDR3 DNA sequence: TGTGCCAGCACCGACGGCGGGGGGACCACAGATACGCAGTATTTT.

The rearrangement links TRBV5-6 to TRBJ1-3; D possibly corresponds to TRBD1 (5 bases). V was cut by 4 bases and J by 3 bases, with 14 bases left in between. This CDR3 is built from 15 residues. Germline CDR1 is SGHDT and CDR2 is YYEEEE. The CDR3 DNA reads as TGTGCCAGCAGCGCCGGGGGAGGACGTGGAAACACCATATATTTT. This translates into CASSAGGGRGNTIYF.

The chain couples TRBV11-3 to TRBJ1-1; D gene ambiguous. Trimming cost V 5 bases and J 0 bases, with 10 bases left between them. The CDR3 extends over 14 amino acids. Germline V lookup: CDR1 SGHNT, CDR2 YENEEA. The CDR3 DNA follows: TGTGCCAGCAGCCGGACGGGGATGAACACTGAAGCTTTCTTT. The encoded protein is CASSRTGMNTEAFF.

The chain uses TRBV21-1 and TRBJ1-1. TRBV21-1 is termed a pseudogene. This CDR3 comprises 15 residues. DNA for the CDR3: TGTGCCAGCAGCAAAGTAGGGCACCCGAACACTGAAGCTTTCTTT. Amino acids: CASSKVGHPNTEAFF.

The chain carries TRBV7-9 and TRBJ1-4; D ambiguous. The length of the CDR3 is 13 residues. CDR1 is SEHNR, CDR2 FQNEAQ, per germline (reference sequence). Trimming cost V 4 bases and J 0 bases, with 3 bases left between them. The CDR3 sequence: CASSSTTNEKLFF. The CDR3 region has the DNA TGTGCCAGCAGCTCCACAACTAATGAAAAACTGTTTTTT.

This chain connects TRBV19 to TRBJ1-1, with TRBD1 matching over 8 bases. V lost 3 bases, J lost 4 bases, and 10 bases stayed unmatched. This CDR3 spans 16 amino acids. Per germline, CDR1 LNHDA and CDR2 SQIVND (reference sequence). Written as DNA, the CDR3 is TGTGCCAGTAGTATTATCATCAGGGGGCAGGGCACTGAAGCTTTCTTT. As protein: CASSIIIRGQGTEAFF. The full variable domain, in which reference TRBV19 and TRBJ1-1 provide the parts outside the CDR3, is DGGITQSPKYLFRKEGQNVTLSCEQNLNHDAMYWYRQDPGQGLRLIYYSQIVNDFQKGDIAEGYSVSREKKESFPLTVTSAQKNPTAFYLCASSIIIRGQGTEAFFGQGTRLTVV.

V gene TRBV4-3 combines with J gene TRBJ2-7; the match to TRBD2 covers 7 bases. The V segment lost 0 bases and the J segment 7 bases; nucleotides outside the gene matches: 6. Germline assignment: CDR1 LGHNA and CDR2 YSLEER. The CDR3 covers 14 residues. DNA for the CDR3: TGCGCCAGCAGCCAAGATATAGCTAGCGGAGAGCAGTACTTC. Protein sequence: CASSQDIASGEQYF.

This chain connects TRBV5-1 to TRBJ2-7, with 7 bases aligning to TRBD1. CDR1 SGHRS and CDR2 YFSETQ come from the germline V gene. The CDR3 has 14 amino acids. V shed 4 bases, J shed 2 bases, and the junction held 6 bases outside the gene matches. CDR3 sequence (DNA): TGCGCCAGCAGCGTACAGGGGAGCACCTACGAGCAGTACTTC. Its protein product is CASSVQGSTYEQYF.

This clone was seen more than once but under ten times. The chain carries TRBV4-2 and TRBJ2-1; D gene unclear. The CDR3 has 15 residues. Trimming stripped 5 bases from V and 6 bases from J, with 17 bases between. Germline CDR1 LGHNA, CDR2 YNFKEQ. This CDR3 reads CASSLVFLDFNEQFF. DNA for the CDR3: TGTGCCAGCAGCTTGGTATTCCTAGATTTCAATGAGCAGTTCTTC.

Written as DNA, the CDR3 is TGTGCCAGTAGTATCCCCCAAGGCCGGGGCTACACCTTC. Its protein is CASSIPQGRGYTF. J is TRBJ1-2 and V is TRBV19; no firm D call. This CDR3 has 13 residues. V was shortened by 3 bases and J by 8 bases, with 13 bases between the two germline ends. The V gene's germline CDR1 is LNHDA and CDR2 SQIVND (reference sequence).